Listed below are T cell receptor beta chains from one sample, sequenced in a study of cytomegalovirus exposure and HLA in healthy donors. The assay was immunoSEQ multiplex PCR, and TCRdb's table has in-frame clones only and misses some. The data hold about 150,000 clones, with around 79% observed a single time. Sequencing was carried out using PBMCs. These receptors all stem from a man aged 45-65 years in good health and CMV-seropositive. CDR3s include the opening cysteine and the closing phenylalanine or tryptophan. D genes are given only for firm matches. For some rows the clone size is stated as once, few or many, or as a class when expanded; others skip it.

D gene	V gene	J gene	clone size	CDR3 DNA	CDR3 protein
TRBD1	TRBV2	TRBJ1-5	few	TGTGCCAGCAGTGGGGACAGGGACCAGCCCCAGCATTTT	CASSGDRDQPQHF
-	TRBV6-6	TRBJ1-5	-	TGTGCCAGCAGGACAATGAGCAATCAGCCCCAGCATTTT	CASRTMSNQPQHF
TRBD2	TRBV28	TRBJ2-3	-	TGTGCCAGCAGTGGGAGGGGCGGGGAAGATACGCAGTATTTT	CASSGRGGEDTQYF
TRBD1	TRBV28	TRBJ2-7	once	TGTGCCAGCCGGGACAGGGGCTACGAGCAGTACTTC	CASRDRGYEQYF
-	TRBV25-1	TRBJ1-2	-	TGTGCCAGCAGTGAATATGGAGACACGGACAATAACTATGGCTACACCTTC	CASSEYGDTDNNYGYTF
-	TRBV5-1	TRBJ2-2	-	TGCGCCAGCAGCTCCGGACAGAACACCGGGGAGCTGTTTTTT	CASSSGQNTGELFF
-	TRBV5-5	TRBJ1-5	many	TGTGCCAGCAAAGAGGTTCCTAGCAATCAGCCCCAGCATTTT	CASKEVPSNQPQHF
TRBD2	TRBV27	TRBJ2-7	-	TGTGCCAGCAGTCCCTCTTATCGAGCGGGGTTCTACGAGCAGTACTTC	CASSPSYRAGFYEQYF
-	TRBV27	TRBJ2-1	once	TGTGCCAGCAGCTCGGACTTCCCGCAGTACAATGAGCAGTTCTTC	CASSSDFPQYNEQFF
TRBD2	TRBV10-3	TRBJ2-5	-	TGTGCCATCAGTGGGTCGGCGGGAGATGAGACCCAGTACTTC	CAISGSAGDETQYF
-	TRBV28	TRBJ1-2	-	TGTGCCAGCAACCTATACAGGGATGAAGGCTACACCTTC	CASNLYRDEGYTF
-	TRBV5-4	TRBJ1-1	-	TGTGCCAGCAGCCCAATTTCCCGACAGAACACTGAAGCTTTCTTT	CASSPISRQNTEAFF
TRBD1	TRBV5-5	TRBJ2-7	once	TGTGCCAGCAGCTTGGCCGGGACAGCCTCCTACGAGCAGTACTTC	CASSLAGTASYEQYF
-	TRBV27	TRBJ2-3	-	TGTGCCAGCAGCGCCCCTCCGATGAGGTCCCGCACAGATACGCAGTATTTT	CASSAPPMRSRTDTQYF
-	TRBV27	TRBJ1-6	few	TGTGCCAGCAGCGACAGCTTGGATTCACCCCTCCACTTT	CASSDSLDSPLHF
-	TRBV4-1	TRBJ1-6	-	TGCGCCAGCAGCCAAAGACAGCAGGAACCCCTCCACTTT	CASSQRQQEPLHF
-	TRBV6-1	TRBJ1-2	-	TGTGCCAGCAGTGAAGGACAGGACTATGGCTACACCTTC	CASSEGQDYGYTF
TRBD1	TRBV19	TRBJ1-1	-	TGTGCCAGTAGTAGAATCCTAGGGACAGGGTTCGGTTGGACTGAAGCTTTCTTT	CASSRILGTGFGWTEAFF
-	TRBV4-1	TRBJ1-5	-	TGCGCCAGCAGCCGGATGACAGCCAGCAATCAGCCCCAGCATTTT	CASSRMTASNQPQHF
-	TRBV21-1	TRBJ2-1	-	TGTGCCAGCAGCAAAGTCGGCGTCGGGGGGCATGAGCAGTTCTTC	CASSKVGVGGHEQFF
-	TRBV28	TRBJ1-5	-	TGTGCCAGCAGGACAGTTCTAGGTCAGCCCCAGCATTTT	CASRTVLGQPQHF
TRBD2	TRBV6-1	TRBJ2-7	-	TGTGCCAGCGGACTAGCGAACTCCTACGAGCAGTACTTC	CASGLANSYEQYF
TRBD2	TRBV4-1	TRBJ2-7	few	TGCGCCAGCAGCCAAGAGGGACTAGCGGGGTCCTACGAGCAGTACTTC	CASSQEGLAGSYEQYF
-	TRBV9	TRBJ1-3	once	TGTGCCAGCAGCGTACCAGTTCAGGGGCCTGGAAACACCATATATTTT	CASSVPVQGPGNTIYF
TRBD1	TRBV28	TRBJ2-1	few	TGTGCCAGCAGTTTGGCTATACAGGGGATAGTGTTCTTC	CASSLAIQGIVFF
TRBD1	TRBV5-1	TRBJ2-7	once	TGCGCCAGCACCTCGACAGGGGGCTGGCACGAGCAGTACTTC	CASTSTGGWHEQYF
-	TRBV7-9	TRBJ1-1	-	TGTGCCAGCAGCTTAATGGCCCTTGAAGCTTTCTTT	CASSLMALEAFF
TRBD1	TRBV28	TRBJ2-3	-	TGTGCCAGCAGTGCAGGGGGCAGACGCACAGATACGCAGTATTTT	CASSAGGRRTDTQYF
TRBD2	TRBV2	TRBJ2-7	-	TGTGCCAGCAGTGAAGGGTTAGCGGGAGATACCTACGAGCAGTACTTC	CASSEGLAGDTYEQYF
-	TRBV5-1	TRBJ2-1	few	TGCGCCAGCAGCTTGGAACCTAGCTACAATGAGCAGTTCTTC	CASSLEPSYNEQFF
TRBD1	TRBV5-1	TRBJ2-7	-	TGCGCCAGCAGCCCTGGACAGGGAGACGAGCAGTACTTC	CASSPGQGDEQYF
-	TRBV30	TRBJ1-1	-	TGTGCCTGGTGTGAAGGGGGTGTAGCTTTCTTT	CAWCEGGVAFF
-	TRBV6-1	TRBJ1-2	-	TGTGCCAGCAGTCTCGCAGGGATAAACTATGGCTACACCTTC	CASSLAGINYGYTF
-	TRBV6-1	TRBJ2-3	-	TGTGCCAGCAGTGGACAGCCTAGCACAGATACGCAGTATTTT	CASSGQPSTDTQYF
TRBD2	TRBV11-2	TRBJ2-2	few	TGTGCCAGCAGCTTAGCTACTAGCGGGAGTAATACCGGGGAGCTGTTTTTT	CASSLATSGSNTGELFF
TRBD2	TRBV28	TRBJ2-1	-	TGTGCCAGCAGTTTATACGGCGGGAGCCCCTACAATGAGCAGTTCTTC	CASSLYGGSPYNEQFF
TRBD2	TRBV5-1	TRBJ2-1	-	TGCGCCAGCAGCGCGGACCCTAGCGGGAGCGAGCAGTTCTTC	CASSADPSGSEQFF
-	TRBV29-1	TRBJ2-5	-	TGCAGCGTTGTGGCGGGGGCAGAGACCCAGTACTTC	CSVVAGAETQYF
-	TRBV5-1	TRBJ2-7	-	TGCGCCAGCAGCTTTGCCGGGTCCTCCTACGAGCAGTACTTC	CASSFAGSSYEQYF
TRBD1	TRBV28	TRBJ1-1	-	TGTGCCAGCAGTTCAGACAGGGGGTCGGACACTGAAGCTTTCTTT	CASSSDRGSDTEAFF
-	TRBV28	TRBJ1-1	-	TGTGCCAGCAGTTTATTCCCGGGCGGGGACACTGAAGCTTTCTTT	CASSLFPGGDTEAFF
TRBD2	TRBV27	TRBJ2-2	-	TGTGCCAGCCGAAGAGCGGGAGCCACCGGGGAGCTGTTTTTT	CASRRAGATGELFF
-	TRBV5-1	TRBJ1-1	-	TGCGCCAGCTCTCAGGGGAATTCAGGTGAAGCTTTCTTT	CASSQGNSGEAFF
-	TRBV2	TRBJ2-7	-	TGTGCCAGCGGGAGAGACTACGAGCAGTACTTC	CASGRDYEQYF
TRBD1	TRBV6-4	TRBJ2-1	-	TGTGCCAGCAGCTCCGACAGGGGGAATGAGCAGTTCTTC	CASSSDRGNEQFF
-	TRBV27	TRBJ1-6	-	TGTGCCAGCAGTTGGGCCAGCTCCTATAATTCACCCCTCCACTTT	CASSWASSYNSPLHF
-	TRBV21-1	TRBJ1-2	once	TGTGCCAGCAGCAAAGAGGGACAGGGATGTGGCTACACCTTC	CASSKEGQGCGYTF
-	TRBV29-1	TRBJ2-7	-	TGCAGCGTCTTTGACAGGAGCCACGAGCAGTACTTC	CSVFDRSHEQYF
-	TRBV19	TRBJ1-1	-	TGTGCCAGTAGTACCCAGGGGAACACTGAAGCTTTCTTT	CASSTQGNTEAFF
-	TRBV7-6	TRBJ2-1	-	TGTGCCAGCAGCACAGCACCCCCGACAGTTATGAATTCCTACAATGAGCAGTTCTTC	CASSTAPPTVMNSYNEQFF